The subject of this entry is one T cell receptor beta chain. This sample is part of a study of blood T cell repertoires in COVID-19. On the study more broadly: Sites in the United States, Italy and Spain provided acute and convalescent COVID-19 samples. PBMCs, B-cell-depleted T cells, or T cells provided the cDNA or gDNA that made up the material.

Germline assignment: CDR1 LNHDA and CDR2 SQIVND (reference sequence). This CDR3 has 16 residues. With 9 bases clipped from V and 5 bases from J, the junction kept 16 bases outside the gene matches. Only in-frame clones appear in the TCRdb table, and some are missing; sequencing was by immunoSEQ multiplex PCR. The sample comprises about 190,000 clones, 80% to 85% of which are singletons, and less than 20% rests with the top ten. The chain employs TRBV19 and TRBJ1-1, with 9 nucleotides matching TRBD1. Sequencing input: peripheral blood. The clonotype originates from a human donor in a cohort sampled during active COVID-19. Here the CDR3 DNA reads TGTGCCAGCAGCCCAAACAGGGGGCCTGTAAGAACTGAAGCTTTCTTT. Amino acid sequence: CASSPNRGPVRTEAFF. Supplemented by reference TRBV19 and TRBJ1-1, the full variable domain reads DGGITQSPKYLFRKEGQNVTLSCEQNLNHDAMYWYRQDPGQGLRLIYYSQIVNDFQKGDIAEGYSVSREKKESFPLTVTSAQKNPTAFYLCASSPNRGPVRTEAFFGQGTRLTVV.